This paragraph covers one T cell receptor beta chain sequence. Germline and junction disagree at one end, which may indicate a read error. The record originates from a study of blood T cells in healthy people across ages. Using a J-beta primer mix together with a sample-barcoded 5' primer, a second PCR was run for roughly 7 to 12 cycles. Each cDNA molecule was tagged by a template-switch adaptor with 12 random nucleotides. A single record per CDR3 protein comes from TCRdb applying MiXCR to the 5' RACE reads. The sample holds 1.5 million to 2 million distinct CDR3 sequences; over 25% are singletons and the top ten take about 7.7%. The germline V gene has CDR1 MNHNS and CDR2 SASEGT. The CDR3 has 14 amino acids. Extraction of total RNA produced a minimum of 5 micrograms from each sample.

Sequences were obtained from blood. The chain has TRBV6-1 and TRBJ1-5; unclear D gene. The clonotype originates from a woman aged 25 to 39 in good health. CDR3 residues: CASSGSEGNQPRHF. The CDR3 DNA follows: TGTGCCAGCAGTGGGAGTGAGGGCAATCAGCCCCGGCATTTT.